These 16 T cell receptor beta chains were sequenced from one sample in a study of technical replicates of blood from a handful of donors (dated by TCRdb to about 2017). Libraries were prepared through the immunoSEQ multiplex PCR assay. Sourced from immuneACCESS, this table was stored by TCRdb with only in-frame sequences that have V and J called. A share of the clones is absent; for the studies checked, an unresolved V gene accounts for under half, and the remainder has no known explanation. Here the sample has 15,000 to 20,000 clones; about 83% occur a single time. Approximately 13% of the sample goes to the ten largest clones. Input material: PBMCs. The receptors stem from a human donor in good health.

V and J are TRBV5-1 and TRBJ2-5, with a weak D call TRBD1 (6 bases). Per the germline V gene, CDR1 is SGHRS and CDR2 is YFSETQ. CDR3 length: 14 residues. V was clipped by 5 bases and J by 3 bases, with 14 bases between them. CDR3 DNA: TGCGCCAGCAGGGGGGCGCGGGTGGAAGAGACCCAGTACTTC. It specifies CASRGARVEETQYF.

This rearrangement joins TRBV5-1 to TRBJ2-3; 7 positions agree with TRBD2. With V trimmed by 3 bases and J by 3 bases, 22 bases remained unmatched. Per germline, CDR1 SGHRS and CDR2 YFSETQ. The CDR3 has 20 amino acids. DNA of the CDR3: TGCGCCAGCAGCTCCCCTATAGAAAAGAGTCGGGGAGGGCCAACAGATACGCAGTATTTT. It is translated as CASSSPIEKSRGGPTDTQYF.

The chain joins TRBV28 to TRBJ2-1; TRBD2 aligns across 7 bases. V was pared by 1 base and J by 7 bases, with 10 bases of the junction left unmatched. CDR3 length: 16 residues. Per germline, CDR1 MDHEN and CDR2 SYDVKM. The CDR3 DNA sequence: TGTGCCAGCAGTTTATTCTCGGGAGGTCGGGGGAATGAGCAGTTCTTC. Translated, it gives CASSLFSGGRGNEQFF.

The chain couples TRBV2 to TRBJ1-5; TRBD1 is a possible D gene (6 bases). Germline CDR1 reads SNHLY; CDR2 reads FYNNEI. Trimming removed 6 bases at V and 2 bases at J, with 14 bases between. The CDR3 is 15 residues long. The CDR3 protein is CASRGGPTGNQPQHF. CDR3 coding DNA: TGTGCCAGCAGGGGGGGGCCCACAGGCAATCAGCCCCAGCATTTT.

V gene TRBV5-1 combines with J gene TRBJ2-3, with 8 bases aligning to TRBD2. V lost 0 bases, J lost 3 bases, and 6 bases stayed unmatched. CDR1 SGHRS and CDR2 YFSETQ come from the germline V gene. This CDR3 region has 16 residues. The CDR3 region has the DNA TGCGCCAGCAGCTTGGTGGGTAGCGGGACAACAGATACGCAGTATTTT. Translated, it gives CASSLVGSGTTDTQYF. Looking up the rest from reference TRBV5-1 and TRBJ2-3 gives the full variable domain: KAGVTQTPRYLIKTRGQQVTLSCSPISGHRSVSWYQQTPGQGLQFLFEYFSETQRNKGNFPGRFSGRQFSNSRSEMNVSTLELGDSALYLCASSLVGSGTTDTQYFGPGTRLTVL.

In this sample, this clone turned up a few times. The chain uses TRBV19 and TRBJ1-1; D is unresolved. V was trimmed by 6 bases and J by 0 bases, leaving 11 bases between them. The germline V gene has CDR1 LNHDA and CDR2 SQIVND (reference sequence). The CDR3 length is 14 residues. As DNA, the CDR3 is TGTGCCAGTAGCCGTCGGTACCTGAACACTGAAGCTTTCTTT. Amino acid sequence: CASSRRYLNTEAFF. The variable domain in full, with the rest retrieved from reference TRBV19 and TRBJ1-1, is DGGITQSPKYLFRKEGQNVTLSCEQNLNHDAMYWYRQDPGQGLRLIYYSQIVNDFQKGDIAEGYSVSREKKESFPLTVTSAQKNPTAFYLCASSRRYLNTEAFFGQGTRLTVV.

The sample holds one count of this clone. The chain links TRBV10-2 to TRBJ2-7; TRBD2 matches 13 bases. This CDR3 has 16 amino acids. Germline assignment: CDR1 WSHSY and CDR2 SAAADI. Trimming at V came to 1 base and at J to 4 bases, leaving 4 bases not matched to a gene. The CDR3 loop reads CASSEWGLAGQYEQYF. The CDR3 DNA reads TGCGCCAGCAGTGAGTGGGGACTAGCGGGACAGTACGAGCAGTACTTC.

This rearrangement joins TRBV6-6 to TRBJ1-5; D may be TRBD1 (6 bases). The germline V and J ends were trimmed by 5 bases and 2 bases, with 7 bases remaining between them. Germline values: CDR1 MNHNY, CDR2 SVGAGI (reference sequence). This CDR3 region has 13 residues. CDR3 nucleotides: TGTGCCAGCAGTGGGGGCGGCAATCAGCCCCAGCATTTT. This translates into CASSGGGNQPQHF.

This clone showed up just a few times. J is TRBJ1-1 and V is TRBV27; a possible D gene is TRBD1 (5 bases). Germline values: CDR1 MNHEY, CDR2 SMNVEV (reference sequence). The ends were cut back, 5 bases at V and 0 bases at J, with 13 bases in the middle. This CDR3 comprises 15 residues. The CDR3 sequence is CASSPAGGLNTEAFF. The CDR3 bases are TGTGCCAGCAGTCCCGCGGGGGGGTTGAACACTGAAGCTTTCTTT.

A single count supports this clone. V and J are TRBV10-3 and TRBJ1-2, with 7 nucleotides matching TRBD1. From germline, CDR1 is ENHRY and CDR2 SYGVKD. J lost 8 bases, V lost 10 bases, and 13 bases had no gene match. The length of the CDR3 is 13 residues. The CDR3 region has the DNA TGTGCCACCTGGACAGGAGGTTTGAACGGCTACACCTTC. This sequence encodes CATWTGGLNGYTF.

The chain uses TRBV7-9 and TRBJ2-3; 13 nucleotides align to TRBD2. Trimming took 5 bases from V and 4 from J; bases not matched to a gene: 9. Germline CDR1 reads SEHNR; CDR2 reads FQNEAQ (reference sequence). CDR3 length: 17 residues. In nucleotides, the CDR3 is TGTGCCAGCAGCCCACCGGGACTAGCGGGACGGTCAGATACGCAGTATTTT. Translating it yields CASSPPGLAGRSDTQYF.

CDR3 residues: CATSRELAGGRGEQFF. CDR3 DNA: TGTGCCACCAGCAGGGAACTAGCGGGAGGGCGGGGTGAGCAGTTCTTC. The chain joins TRBV15 to TRBJ2-1; 13 bases are a match to TRBD2. CDR1 and CDR2 (germline): LNHNV, YYDKDF (reference sequence). V gave up 3 bases and J gave up 9 bases; unmatched junction bases: 8. The CDR3 spans 16 residues.

The chain recombines TRBV5-1 with TRBJ2-7, with TRBD1 identical over 8 bases. V lost 4 bases, J lost 2 bases, and 8 bases stayed unmatched. This CDR3 is built from 15 residues. Per the germline V gene, CDR1 is SGHRS and CDR2 is YFSETQ. The DNA for the CDR3 is TGCGCCAGCAGCGCCTCGACAGGGGAGGCCTACGAGCAGTACTTC. The encoded protein is CASSASTGEAYEQYF.

The rearrangement links TRBV5-5 to TRBJ1-5, with D uncertain. The CDR3 contains 14 residues. The ends were cut back, 6 bases at V and 0 bases at J, with 10 bases in the middle. Germline V gene lookup returns CDR1 SGHKS and CDR2 YYEKEE (reference sequence). The CDR3 is CASTPGYSNQPQHF. The CDR3 DNA follows: TGTGCCAGCACCCCAGGTTATAGCAATCAGCCCCAGCATTTT.

The rearrangement joins TRBV5-1 to TRBJ2-1, with D possibly being TRBD2 (6 bases). Germline-derived CDR1 and CDR2 are SGHRS and YFSETQ. The CDR3 runs to 15 residues. Trimming removed 4 bases at V and 9 bases at J, with 20 bases between. Here the CDR3 reads CASSGGVGSRGEQFF. The CDR3 DNA reads as TGCGCCAGCAGCGGCGGGGTAGGTTCGCGGGGTGAGCAGTTCTTC.

The gene calls are TRBV6-5 and TRBJ1-2; the D is unclear. Per germline, CDR1 MNHEY and CDR2 SVGAGI. The CDR3 is 13 amino acids. V was shortened by 4 bases and J by 2 bases, with 8 bases between the two germline ends. CDR3 region: CASSLGFNYGYTF. The DNA of the CDR3 is TGTGCCAGCAGTTTGGGCTTCAACTATGGCTACACCTTC.